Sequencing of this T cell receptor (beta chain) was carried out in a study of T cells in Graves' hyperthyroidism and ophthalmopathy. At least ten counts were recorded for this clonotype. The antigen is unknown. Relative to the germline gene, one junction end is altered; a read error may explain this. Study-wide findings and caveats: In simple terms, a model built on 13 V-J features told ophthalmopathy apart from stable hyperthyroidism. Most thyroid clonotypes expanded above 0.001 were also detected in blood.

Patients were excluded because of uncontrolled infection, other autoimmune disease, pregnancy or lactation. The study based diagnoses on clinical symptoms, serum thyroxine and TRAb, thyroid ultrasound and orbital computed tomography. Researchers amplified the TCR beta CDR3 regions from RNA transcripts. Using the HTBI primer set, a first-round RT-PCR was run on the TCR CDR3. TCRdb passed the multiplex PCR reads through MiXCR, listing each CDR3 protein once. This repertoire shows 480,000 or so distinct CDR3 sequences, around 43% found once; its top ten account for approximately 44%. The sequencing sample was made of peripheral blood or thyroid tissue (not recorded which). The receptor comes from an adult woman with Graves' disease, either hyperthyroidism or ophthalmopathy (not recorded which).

The CDR3 loop reads CASSPASVQETQYF. The CDR3 DNA reads TGTGCTAGCAGCCCAGCTAGCGTCCAAGAGACCCAGTACTTC. The V and J genes are TRBV7-7 and TRBJ2-5; weak D call: TRBD2 (6 bases). The CDR3 totals 14 residues. CDR1 and CDR2 from the germline V gene are SSHAT and FNYEAQ (reference sequence).